A single sample gave rise to the 23 T cell receptor beta chains below, sequenced in a study of cytomegalovirus exposure and HLA in healthy donors. The study ran its PCR with 60 Vbeta and 13 Jbeta primers. Measured with immunoSEQ multiplex PCR; TCRdb has only the in-frame clones, and not every one. Its clone listing holds over 120,000 clones. The sequenced sample consisted of PBMCs. These receptors were taken from a male donor in good health and CMV-seronegative.

The chain links TRBV5-1 to TRBJ2-7, with 13 positions matching TRBD2. Germline V lookup: CDR1 SGHRS, CDR2 YFSETQ. There are 14 residues in the CDR3. Unmatched junction bases numbered 2, after V lost 4 bases and J lost 4 bases. The chain's CDR3 is CASSGTSGVYEQYF. CDR3 in DNA: TGCGCCAGCAGCGGGACTAGCGGGGTATACGAGCAGTACTTC.

The rearrangement uses TRBV19 and TRBJ2-7; TRBD2 matches 10 bases. CDR1 is LNHDA, CDR2 SQIVND, per germline (reference sequence). J lost 6 bases, V lost 4 bases, and 6 bases had no gene match. The CDR3 runs to 14 residues. DNA for the CDR3: TGTGCCAGTAGTAGCACCCGGACTAGCGGCGAGCAGTACTTC. This encodes CASSSTRTSGEQYF.

This chain uses TRBV7-9 with TRBJ1-1; D is undetermined. Germline V CDR1 and CDR2: SEHNR, FQNEAQ (reference sequence). The length of the CDR3 is 13 residues. V lost 3 bases and J 1 base, leaving 6 bases between the germline ends. CDR3 nucleotides: TGTGCCAGCAGCTTCGAGGCGAACACTGAAGCTTTCTTT. Translation: CASSFEANTEAFF.

The rearrangement links TRBV7-9 to TRBJ1-1, with a possible D match to TRBD1 (6 bases). The CDR3 loop spans 13 amino acids. V was clipped by 3 bases and J by 6 bases, with 11 bases between them. Looked up from germline, CDR1 is SEHNR and CDR2 is FQNEAQ (reference sequence). The CDR3: CASSFNRDAEAFF. The DNA of the CDR3 is TGTGCCAGCAGCTTTAACAGGGACGCTGAAGCTTTCTTT.

This rearrangement joins TRBV9 to TRBJ1-4; no definite D call. This CDR3 is 13 amino acids long. The V end was cut by 6 bases, the J end by 5 bases, with 11 bases between. The germline V gene encodes CDR1 SGDLS and CDR2 YYNGEE. The CDR3 DNA is TGTGCCAGCAATCCCTCCGGGAATGAAAAACTGTTTTTT. Encoded protein: CASNPSGNEKLFF.

The V gene is TRBV6-5, the J gene TRBJ1-2; 10 bases line up with TRBD1. Germline loops: CDR1 MNHEY, CDR2 SVGAGI. The J segment lost 2 bases and the V segment lost 6 bases, leaving 6 bases of the junction unmatched. This CDR3 contains 15 residues. The chain's CDR3 is CASSRRQGANYGYTF. The CDR3 region has the DNA TGTGCCAGCAGCCGTAGACAGGGGGCGAACTATGGCTACACCTTC.

For this clone: This same CDR3 is encoded by further DNA sequences in the sample. V gene TRBV7-3 combines with J gene TRBJ1-1; D not certain. The germline gives CDR1 SGHTA, CDR2 FQGTGA. Trimming shortened V by 3 bases and J by 0 bases, and 5 bases separated the two germline ends. CDR3 size: 13 residues. The CDR3 region has the DNA TGTGCCAGCAGCTTGTCGGTGAACACTGAAGCTTTCTTT. Its protein product is CASSLSVNTEAFF.

The CDR3 sequence: CASSLDGGREQYF. For the CDR3, the DNA is TGTGCCAGCAGCTTAGACGGGGGGCGAGAGCAGTACTTC. The chain has TRBV11-3 and TRBJ2-7; possibly TRBD2 for D (7 bases). V lost 0 bases and J lost 7, with 10 bases in between. This CDR3 has 13 residues. Germline lookup yields CDR1 SGHNT and CDR2 YENEEA.

The V and J genes are TRBV6-5 and TRBJ2-3; maybe TRBD2 (5 bases). CDR3 length equals 14 residues. Trimming left V 5 bases short and J 2 bases short, with 11 bases between. CDR1 and CDR2 from the germline V gene are MNHEY and SVGAGI. The CDR3 DNA reads as TGTGCCAGCAGTAAGCTCGGGAACACAGATACGCAGTATTTT. Encoded protein: CASSKLGNTDTQYF.

This rearrangement joins TRBV5-5 to TRBJ1-1, with a possible D match to TRBD1 (5 bases). This CDR3 comprises 12 residues. The ends were cut back, 3 bases at V and 11 bases at J, with 14 bases in the middle. CDR1 is SGHKS, CDR2 YYEKEE, per germline (reference sequence). This chain's CDR3 is CASSSSGGTAFF. In nucleotides, the CDR3 is TGTGCCAGCAGCTCAAGTGGGGGGACGGCTTTCTTT.

J is TRBJ2-1 and V is TRBV29-1; a possible D gene is TRBD2 (6 bases). V dropped 7 bases and J dropped 10 bases, with 26 bases sitting between them. The CDR3 loop spans 15 amino acids. Germline V gives CDR1 SQVTM, CDR2 ANQGSEA. In DNA, the CDR3 is TGCAGCGCCGAAGGGTGGCGGGGCCCGATTGAGGAGCAGTTCTTC. Its translation: CSAEGWRGPIEEQFF.

The gene calls are TRBV19 and TRBJ1-5, with unresolved D. This CDR3 has 13 residues. The germline V and J ends were trimmed by 7 bases and 1 base, with 8 bases remaining between them. Germline V gene data show CDR1 as LNHDA and CDR2 as SQIVND (reference sequence). In nucleotides, the CDR3 is TGTGCCAGTACGGGGAGAAGCAATCAGCCCCAGCATTTT. It yields the protein CASTGRSNQPQHF.

This rearrangement joins TRBV27 to TRBJ1-5; 7 positions match TRBD1. Germline CDR1 and CDR2: MNHEY and SMNVEV (reference sequence). V shed 5 bases, J shed 0 bases, and the junction held 13 bases outside the gene matches. The CDR3 consists of 18 residues. CDR3 sequence: CASSIRRGTEYSNQPQHF. The CDR3 nucleotides read TGTGCCAGCAGTATTCGACGCGGGACAGAGTATAGCAATCAGCCCCAGCATTTT.

The chain carries TRBV5-1 and TRBJ2-7; D may be TRBD2 (6 bases). Per the germline V gene, CDR1 is SGHRS and CDR2 is YFSETQ. The CDR3 runs 15 residues. V was trimmed by 4 bases and J by 3 bases, leaving 17 bases between them. Here the CDR3 reads CASSPLRTGVYEQYF. The DNA for the CDR3 is TGCGCCAGCAGCCCCCTCCGGACGGGAGTCTACGAGCAGTACTTC.

The CDR3 protein is CASSEYKRGREKLFF. The DNA for the CDR3 is TGTGCCAGCAGTGAATATAAAAGGGGTCGGGAAAAACTGTTTTTT. This rearrangement joins TRBV25-1 to TRBJ1-4; weak D call: TRBD1 (5 bases). The V gene lost 0 bases and the J gene lost 8 bases, with 13 bases spanning the gap. The germline V gene encodes CDR1 MGHDK and CDR2 SYGVNS. The length of the CDR3 is 15 residues.

Points on this clone: One junction end does not reproduce the germline sequence, and a read error may be involved. The rearrangement links TRBV5-6 to TRBJ1-5; D is undetermined. Germline CDR1 and CDR2: SGHDT and YYEEEE. The CDR3 length is 12 residues. DNA of the CDR3: TGTGCCAGCAGCCGTAGCGATCAGCCCCAGCATTTT. It yields the protein CASSRSDQPQHF. Together with reference TRBV5-6 and TRBJ1-5, the CDR3 gives the full variable domain: DAGVTQSPTHLIKTRGQQVTLRCSPKSGHDTVSWYQQALGQGPQFIFQYYEEEERQRGNFPDRFSGHQFPNYSSELNVNALLLGDSALYLCASSRSDQPQHFGDGTRLSIL.

The chain uses TRBV19 and TRBJ1-2; 12 bases match TRBD1. CDR3 length: 15 amino acids. Germline assignment: CDR1 LNHDA and CDR2 SQIVND (reference sequence). The trim removed 5 bases at V and 5 bases at J, leaving 6 bases unmatched. The CDR3 loop is CASSPGTGGEYGYTF. The CDR3 DNA sequence: TGTGCCAGTAGTCCCGGGACAGGGGGCGAGTATGGCTACACCTTC.

This sequence joins TRBV30 and TRBJ2-5; 7 positions agree with TRBD1. Looked up from germline, CDR1 is GTSNPN and CDR2 is SVGIG (reference sequence). The V and J ends lost 3 bases and 2 bases, in that order; junction bases with no gene match: 9. This CDR3 comprises 15 residues. The CDR3 is CAWSLSGTEQETQYF. The CDR3 bases are TGTGCCTGGAGCTTATCCGGGACAGAGCAAGAGACCCAGTACTTC.

The chain carries TRBV18 and TRBJ1-1; tentative D call: TRBD1 (6 bases). There are 15 residues in the CDR3. Trimming cost V 3 bases and J 0 bases, with 11 bases left between them. Germline loops: CDR1 KGHSH, CDR2 LQKENI. The CDR3 DNA reads as TGTGCCAGCTCACCGATGACAGGCATGAACACTGAAGCTTTCTTT. Its translation is CASSPMTGMNTEAFF.

V is TRBV6-5 and J is TRBJ1-5; TRBD1 might be the D (6 bases). The CDR3 is made up of 15 amino acids. Per germline, CDR1 MNHEY and CDR2 SVGAGI. The germline V and J ends were trimmed by 5 bases and 1 base, with 12 bases remaining between them. The CDR3 nucleotides read TGTGCCAGCAGTCCCAAGGGGGACAGCAATCAGCCCCAGCATTTT. Translating it yields CASSPKGDSNQPQHF.

The V and J genes are TRBV5-1 and TRBJ2-4; D is perhaps TRBD2 (5 bases). Germline CDR1 and CDR2: SGHRS and YFSETQ. The CDR3 totals 19 residues. V lost 0 bases and J lost 9, with 28 bases in between. The CDR3 DNA reads TGCGCCAGCAGCTTGGGTGCGTCTAGCAACGGCGGTAAAAGTGGCATTCAGTACTTC. Its translation: CASSLGASSNGGKSGIQYF.

The rearrangement links TRBV6-1 to TRBJ2-5, with TRBD1 matching 9 bases. The DNA end favors TRBJ2-7, so the J call may be wrong. This CDR3 spans 13 amino acids. Germline V gives CDR1 MNHNS, CDR2 SASEGT. The CDR3 region has the DNA TGTGCCAGCAAAGGACAGGGGCTCTACGAGCAGTACTTC. Its translation is CASKGQGLYEQYF.

This rearrangement joins TRBV18 to TRBJ2-7; 10 nucleotides match TRBD2. Losses at the gene ends were 4 bases for V and 2 bases for J; bases not matched to a gene: 5. Per the germline V gene, CDR1 is KGHSH and CDR2 is LQKENI. This CDR3 region has 15 residues. In DNA form, the CDR3 reads TGTGCCAGCTCACAAACTAGCGGGATAACCTACGAGCAGTACTTC. Its protein product is CASSQTSGITYEQYF.